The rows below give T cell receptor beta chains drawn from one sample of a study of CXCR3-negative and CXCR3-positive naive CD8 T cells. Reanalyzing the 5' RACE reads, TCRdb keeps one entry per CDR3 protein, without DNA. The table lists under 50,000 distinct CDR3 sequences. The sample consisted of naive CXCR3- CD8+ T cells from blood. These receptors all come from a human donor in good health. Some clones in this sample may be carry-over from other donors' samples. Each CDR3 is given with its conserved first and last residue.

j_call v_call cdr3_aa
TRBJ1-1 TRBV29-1 CSVEWRGPGTEAFF
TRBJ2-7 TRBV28 CASSLPRGTYEQYF
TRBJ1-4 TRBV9 CASSVSNGDNEKLFF
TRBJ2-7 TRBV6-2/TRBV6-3 CASSYGDTGSFEQYF
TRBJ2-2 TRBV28 CASSLFDSLTGELFF
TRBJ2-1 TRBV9 CASSVARTTTEGNEQFF
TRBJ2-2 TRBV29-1 CSVEGGSGELFF
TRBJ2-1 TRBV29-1 CSVEGDRSHYNEQFF
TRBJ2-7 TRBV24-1 CATSDDSYEQYF
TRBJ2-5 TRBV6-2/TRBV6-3 CASSYSGQKETQYF
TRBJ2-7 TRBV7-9 CASSPLTSGGEQYF
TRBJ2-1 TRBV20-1 CSARRPGFWEQFF
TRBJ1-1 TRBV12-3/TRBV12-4 CASNRMNTEAFF
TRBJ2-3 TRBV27 CASSTPGARTDTQYF
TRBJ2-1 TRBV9 CASSVASGIPLKQFF
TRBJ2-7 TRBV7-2 CASSLDWTSGRDEQYF
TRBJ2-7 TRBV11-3 CASSLTVAYEQYF
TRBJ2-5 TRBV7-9 CAGGGLRGAKETQYF
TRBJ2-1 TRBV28 CASSPRDLYNEQFF
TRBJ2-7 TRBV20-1 CSAGALAGGPYEQYF
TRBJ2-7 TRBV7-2 CASSLVLAGSLPYEQYF
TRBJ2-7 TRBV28 CASSGLWVKDEQYF
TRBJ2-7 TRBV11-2 CASSKNRDRDSDEQYF
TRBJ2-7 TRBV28 CASSWRGPRSYEQYF
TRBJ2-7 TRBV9 CASSQTSGRSGEQYF
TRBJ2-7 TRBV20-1 CSAGRATTYEQYF